This TCR beta chain appears in the sequencing data of a study of post-analysis software for immune sequencing data. For the study at large: The disease courses spanned relapsing-remitting, secondary progressive and progressive-relapsing forms of multiple sclerosis. Study outcomes and limitations: Compared against controls, patients with multiple sclerosis displayed significantly lower normalized Chao1 diversity. With F measure, samples from one preparation batch clustered together strongly. Roughly five TRBV segments were significantly more frequent in patients than in controls. TRBV5-6, TRBV5-1 and TRBV20-1 were among these segments.

Of note for this clonotype: The target antigen is unknown.

Prepared TCR beta cDNA libraries contained unique molecular identifiers. Input populations of roughly 0.85 to 11 million T cells gave rise to about 480,000 cDNA molecules. TCRdb re-derived calls from the PCR reads in MiXCR, one entry per CDR3 protein. Among roughly 800,000 distinct CDR3 sequences listed, approximately 44% were seen once. Trimming stripped 3 bases from V and 7 bases from J, with 9 bases between. Germline V CDR1 and CDR2: GTSNPN, SVGIG (reference sequence). The CDR3 covers 12 residues. The rearrangement joins TRBV30 to TRBJ2-2, with D possibly called TRBD1 or TRBD2 (5 bases each). This clonotype originated in a girl aged 10-17 years with multiple sclerosis. The source material was blood. CDR3 in DNA: TGTGCCTGGAGGAGGGGCGTCGGGGAGCTGTTTTTT. It is translated as CAWRRGVGELFF.